These 9 T cell receptor beta chains came from one sample sequenced in a study of T cells in Graves' hyperthyroidism and ophthalmopathy. TCR beta CDR3 regions were amplified from RNA transcripts. First-round RT-PCR targeting the TCR CDR3 was performed with the HTBI primer set. TCRdb ran MiXCR on the multiplex PCR reads and lists one entry per CDR3 protein. The sample gives about 350,000 distinct CDR3 sequences, around 13% of which show up once; approximately 35% is in the top ten. Sequences were obtained from blood. The receptors were sampled from a woman in her thirties or forties with Graves' ophthalmopathy.

This clonotype showed up many times. The V call is TRBV2, the J call TRBJ1-2, with no clear D. Between the trimmed V and J ends, which lost 4 bases and 4 bases, there was a span of 10 bases. The CDR3 has 13 amino acids. CDR1 is SNHLY and CDR2 is FYNNEI in the germline V gene. This CDR3 is CASSVEATYGYTF. The CDR3 nucleotides are TGTGCCAGCAGTGTTGAAGCTACCTATGGCTACACCTTC.

This clonotype was recorded at least ten times. This rearrangement joins TRBV25-1 to TRBJ1-4; TRBD1 might be the D (5 bases). The CDR3 loop spans 15 amino acids. Germline V CDR1 and CDR2: MGHDK, SYGVNS. Trimming pared 6 bases from V and 3 bases from J, leaving 14 bases between. CDR3 amino acids: CASSPLRGANEKLFF. CDR3 coding DNA: TGTGCCAGCAGCCCCCTGAGGGGAGCTAATGAAAAACTGTTTTTT.

About this clonotype: The CDR3 end shows no conserved phenylalanine or tryptophan, and so a read error is likely. The rearrangement uses TRBV2 and TRBJ1-3; TRBD1 might be the D (5 bases). CDR1 SNHLY and CDR2 FYNNEI come from the germline V gene. This CDR3 has 13 amino acids. The V end lost 6 bases, the J end lost 5 bases, and 11 bases lay between the germline ends. CDR3: CASRAGRRNTIYL. CDR3 DNA: TGTGCCAGCAGGGCGGGACGACGAAACACCATATATCTC.

This clonotype occurred a few times. The gene calls are TRBV18 and TRBJ2-1, with D perhaps matching TRBD1 (5 bases). Trimming took off 4 bases at V and 9 bases at J, with 10 bases between the two ends. Germline V gives CDR1 KGHSH, CDR2 LQKENI. The CDR3 loop spans 12 amino acids. The CDR3 reads CASSLRVSEQFF. In DNA form, the CDR3 reads TGTGCCAGCTCACTCAGGGTTAGTGAGCAGTTCTTC.

This clonotype came up many times. The chain couples TRBV2 to TRBJ1-1; the D gene is possibly TRBD1 (5 bases). This CDR3 comprises 15 residues. Germline V gene sequence: CDR1 SNHLY, CDR2 FYNNEI. Trimming cost V 7 bases and J 4 bases, with 19 bases left between them. CDR3 residues: CASTSVRGGGTEAFF. The CDR3 bases are TGTGCCAGCACGTCTGTGCGGGGTGGGGGCACTGAAGCTTTCTTT. Together with reference TRBV2 and TRBJ1-1, the CDR3 gives the full variable domain: EPEVTQTPSHQVTQMGQEVILRCVPISNHLYFYWYRQILGQKVEFLVSFYNNEISEKSEIFDDQFSVERPDGSNFTLKIRSTKLEDSAMYFCASTSVRGGGTEAFFGQGTRLTVV.

This chain links TRBV20-1 with TRBJ1-2; 7 nucleotides agree with TRBD1. The V segment lost 5 bases and the J segment 2 bases; nucleotides outside the gene matches: 8. CDR3 length: 14 residues. Germline CDR1 reads DFQATT; CDR2 reads SNEGSKA (reference sequence). CDR3 DNA sequence: TGCAGTGCTCAACCGGGACAGCAAAACTATGGCTACACCTTC. It specifies CSAQPGQQNYGYTF.

Notes on this clonotype: One end of the junction does not line up with germline, which may come from a read error. V usage is TRBV7-8 and J usage is TRBJ2-1; perhaps D is TRBD1 or TRBD2 (6 bases each). This CDR3 region has 12 residues. CDR1 is SGHVS and CDR2 is FQNEAQ in the germline V gene. CDR3 in DNA: TGTACCAGCAGCTTAGCCGGGGGCGAGCAGTTCTTC. This gives the protein CTSSLAGGEQFF.

This clonotype was detected ten times or more. The chain couples TRBV2 to TRBJ1-5, with TRBD1 matching over 9 bases. CDR1 and CDR2 (germline): SNHLY, FYNNEI. J was trimmed by 7 bases and V by 6 bases; bases with no gene match: 7. CDR3 size: 14 residues. The CDR3 region has the DNA TGTGCCAGCAGCGCGGACAGGGGTGGCCAGCCCCAGCATTTT. Residues: CASSADRGGQPQHF.

This clonotype was seen a single time. A read error is possible here, since a much larger clone lies one base away. This chain joins TRBV11-2 and TRBJ2-7, with D possibly TRBD1 on 5 matching bases. The CDR3 extends over 13 amino acids. Germline V gene lookup returns CDR1 SGHAT and CDR2 FQNNGV. The CDR3 DNA reads TGTGCCAGCGGCTTAAATGCAGGGAAAGAGCAGTACTTC. Its translation: CASGLNAGKEQYF.